A single T cell receptor (beta chain) is shown here with its context. These data originate in a study of blood T cell repertoires in COVID-19. The ends were cut back, 1 base at V and 3 bases at J, with 4 bases in the middle. The length of the CDR3 is 12 residues. Germline V gene lookup returns CDR1 LGHDT and CDR2 YNNKEL (reference sequence). The protocol was immunoSEQ multiplex PCR, while the TCRdb copy is restricted to in-frame clones and leaves out a portion. The repertoire holds some 400,000 clones, around 89% seen once, with approximately 1.2% in the top ten. This chain connects TRBV3-1 (or the pseudogene TRBV3-2) to TRBJ2-7; D uncertain. What was sequenced was PBMCs or T cells enriched from blood (not recorded which). The receptor's source is a man between 25 and 39 years old who had recovered from COVID-19. CDR3 region: CASSQVSYEQYF. In DNA, the CDR3 is TGTGCCAGCAGCCAAGTTAGCTACGAGCAGTACTTC.